This paragraph covers one TCR beta chain sequence. The length of the CDR3 is 13 residues. The germline gives CDR1 KGHDR, CDR2 SFDVKD. V shed 4 bases, J shed 6 bases, and the junction held 2 bases outside the gene matches. The data originate from a study of T-cell reconstitution after alpha-beta-depleted transplantation in children. A library of TCRbeta sequences, prepared with unique molecular identifiers, was generated. TCRdb redid the calling of the PCR reads with MiXCR, one entry per CDR3 protein. The sample has approximately 500,000 distinct CDR3 sequences, about 10% seen once; the top ten hold 2% to 2.5%.

The chain combines TRBV24-1 with TRBJ2-1; 7 nucleotides match TRBD1. This receptor was obtained from a child aged 2 to 10 with inherited bone marrow failure, due to receive a stem cell transplant. The sample consisted of PBMCs, taken before TCRalphabeta/CD19-depleted stem cell transplant. The chain's CDR3 is CATSDAGGNEQFF. The CDR3 nucleotides read TGTGCCACCAGTGACGCAGGGGGCAATGAGCAGTTCTTC.